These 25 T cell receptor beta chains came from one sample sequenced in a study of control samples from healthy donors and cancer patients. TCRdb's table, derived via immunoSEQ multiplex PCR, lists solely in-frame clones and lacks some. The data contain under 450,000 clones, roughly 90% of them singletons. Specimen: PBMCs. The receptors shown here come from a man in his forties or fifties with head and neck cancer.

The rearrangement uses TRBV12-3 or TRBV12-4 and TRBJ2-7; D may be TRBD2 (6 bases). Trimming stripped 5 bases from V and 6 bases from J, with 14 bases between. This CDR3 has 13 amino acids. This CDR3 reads CASSPPAGTEQYF. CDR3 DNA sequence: TGTGCCAGCAGTCCCCCGGCGGGAACCGAGCAGTACTTC.

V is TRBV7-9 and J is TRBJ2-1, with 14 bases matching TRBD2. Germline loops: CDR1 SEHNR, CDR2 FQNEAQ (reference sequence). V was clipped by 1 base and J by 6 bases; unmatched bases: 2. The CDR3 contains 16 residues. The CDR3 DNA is TGTGCCAGCAGCTTAGGACTAGCGGGGGGGCCCAATGAGCAGTTCTTC. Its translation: CASSLGLAGGPNEQFF.

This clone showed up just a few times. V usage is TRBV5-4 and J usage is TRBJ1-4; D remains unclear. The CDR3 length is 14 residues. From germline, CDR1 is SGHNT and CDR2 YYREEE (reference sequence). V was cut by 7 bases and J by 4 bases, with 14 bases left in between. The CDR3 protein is CASSPSRLNEKLFF. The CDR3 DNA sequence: TGTGCCAGCTCCCCGAGCCGCCTTAATGAAAAACTGTTTTTT.

CDR3 sequence (DNA): TGTGCCAGCAGCGTATGGGGGAAGTACAATGAGCAGTTCTTC. Its protein is CASSVWGKYNEQFF. The chain recombines TRBV9 with TRBJ2-1, with D perhaps matching TRBD1 or TRBD2 (5 bases each). The germline V gene has CDR1 SGDLS and CDR2 YYNGEE. V was clipped by 1 base and J by 4 bases, with 9 bases between them. The CDR3 is made up of 14 amino acids.

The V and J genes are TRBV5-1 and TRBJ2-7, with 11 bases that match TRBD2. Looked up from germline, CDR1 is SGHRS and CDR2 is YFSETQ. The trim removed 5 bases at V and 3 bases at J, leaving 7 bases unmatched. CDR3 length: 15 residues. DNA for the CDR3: TGCGCCAGCAGGGAGGGACTAGCGGACCACTACGAGCAGTACTTC. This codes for CASREGLADHYEQYF. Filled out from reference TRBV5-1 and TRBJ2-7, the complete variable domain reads KAGVTQTPRYLIKTRGQQVTLSCSPISGHRSVSWYQQTPGQGLQFLFEYFSETQRNKGNFPGRFSGRQFSNSRSEMNVSTLELGDSALYLCASREGLADHYEQYFGPGTRLTVT.

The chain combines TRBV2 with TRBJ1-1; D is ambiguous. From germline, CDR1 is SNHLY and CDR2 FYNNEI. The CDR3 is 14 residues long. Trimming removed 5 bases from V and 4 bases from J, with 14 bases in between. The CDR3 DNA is TGTGCCAGCAGTTCGCGGGTCGGAGTCACTGAAGCTTTCTTT. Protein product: CASSSRVGVTEAFF. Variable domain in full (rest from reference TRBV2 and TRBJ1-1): EPEVTQTPSHQVTQMGQEVILRCVPISNHLYFYWYRQILGQKVEFLVSFYNNEISEKSEIFDDQFSVERPDGSNFTLKIRSTKLEDSAMYFCASSSRVGVTEAFFGQGTRLTVV.

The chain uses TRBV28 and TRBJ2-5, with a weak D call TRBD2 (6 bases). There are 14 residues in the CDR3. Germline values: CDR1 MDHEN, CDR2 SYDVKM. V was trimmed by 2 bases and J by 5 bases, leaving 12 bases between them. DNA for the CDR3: TGTGCCAGCAGTTTAAACGGGGGATGGGAGACCCAGTACTTC. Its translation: CASSLNGGWETQYF. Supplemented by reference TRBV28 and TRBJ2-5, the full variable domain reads DVKVTQSSRYLVKRTGEKVFLECVQDMDHENMFWYRQDPGLGLRLIYFSYDVKMKEKGDIPEGYSVSREKKERFSLILESASTNQTSMYLCASSLNGGWETQYFGPGTRLLVL.

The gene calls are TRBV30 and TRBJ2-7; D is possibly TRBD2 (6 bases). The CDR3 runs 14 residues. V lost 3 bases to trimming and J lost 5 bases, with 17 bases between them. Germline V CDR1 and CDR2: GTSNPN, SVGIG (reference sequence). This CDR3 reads CAWSARGLYDEQYF. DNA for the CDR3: TGTGCCTGGAGCGCGCGTGGACTATACGACGAGCAGTACTTC. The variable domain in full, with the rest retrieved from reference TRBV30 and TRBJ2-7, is SQTIHQWPATLVQPVGSPLSLECTVEGTSNPNLYWYRQAAGRGLQLLFYSVGIGQISSEVPQNLSASRPQDRQFILSSKKLLLSDSGFYLCAWSARGLYDEQYFGPGTRLTVT.

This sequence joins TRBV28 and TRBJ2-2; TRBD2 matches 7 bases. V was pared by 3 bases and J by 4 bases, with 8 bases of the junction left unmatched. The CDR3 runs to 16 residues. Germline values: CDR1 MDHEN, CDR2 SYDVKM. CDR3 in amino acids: CASSLGGSWVTGELFF. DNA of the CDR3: TGTGCCAGCAGTTTGGGCGGGAGTTGGGTCACCGGGGAGCTGTTTTTT.

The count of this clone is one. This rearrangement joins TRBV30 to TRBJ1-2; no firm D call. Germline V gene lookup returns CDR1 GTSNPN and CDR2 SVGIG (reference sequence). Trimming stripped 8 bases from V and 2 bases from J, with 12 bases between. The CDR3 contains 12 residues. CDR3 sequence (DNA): TGTGCCCGGATCGGGGAGAACTATGGCTACACCTTC. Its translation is CARIGENYGYTF. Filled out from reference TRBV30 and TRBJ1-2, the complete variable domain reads SQTIHQWPATLVQPVGSPLSLECTVEGTSNPNLYWYRQAAGRGLQLLFYSVGIGQISSEVPQNLSASRPQDRQFILSSKKLLLSDSGFYLCARIGENYGYTFGSGTRLTVV.

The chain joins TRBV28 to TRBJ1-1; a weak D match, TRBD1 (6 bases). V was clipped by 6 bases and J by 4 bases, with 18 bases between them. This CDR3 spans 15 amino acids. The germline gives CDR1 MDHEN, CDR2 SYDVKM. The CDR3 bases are TGTGCCAGCAGCCTAACCCAGGGGAGGGGCACTGAAGCTTTCTTT. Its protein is CASSLTQGRGTEAFF.

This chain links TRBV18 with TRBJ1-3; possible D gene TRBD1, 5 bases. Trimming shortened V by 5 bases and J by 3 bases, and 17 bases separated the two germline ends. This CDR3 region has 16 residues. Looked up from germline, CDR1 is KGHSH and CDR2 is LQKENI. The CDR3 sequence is CASSRGTGGLGNTIYF. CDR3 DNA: TGTGCCAGCTCAAGAGGGACGGGCGGTCTTGGAAACACCATATATTTT.

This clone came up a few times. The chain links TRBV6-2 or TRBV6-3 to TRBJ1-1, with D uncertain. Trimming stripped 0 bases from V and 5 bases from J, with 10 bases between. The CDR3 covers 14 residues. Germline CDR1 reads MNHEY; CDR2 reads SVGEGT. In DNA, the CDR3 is TGTGCCAGCAGTTACTCGGGCCAAAGTACTGAAGCTTTCTTT. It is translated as CASSYSGQSTEAFF.

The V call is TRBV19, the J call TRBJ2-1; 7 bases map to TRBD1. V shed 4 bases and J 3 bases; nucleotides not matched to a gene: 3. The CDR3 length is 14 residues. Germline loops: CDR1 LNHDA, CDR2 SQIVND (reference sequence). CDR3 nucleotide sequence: TGTGCCAGTAGTACGGGACAGAGCTACAATGAGCAGTTCTTC. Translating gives CASSTGQSYNEQFF. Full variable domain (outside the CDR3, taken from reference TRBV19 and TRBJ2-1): DGGITQSPKYLFRKEGQNVTLSCEQNLNHDAMYWYRQDPGQGLRLIYYSQIVNDFQKGDIAEGYSVSREKKESFPLTVTSAQKNPTAFYLCASSTGQSYNEQFFGPGTRLTVL.

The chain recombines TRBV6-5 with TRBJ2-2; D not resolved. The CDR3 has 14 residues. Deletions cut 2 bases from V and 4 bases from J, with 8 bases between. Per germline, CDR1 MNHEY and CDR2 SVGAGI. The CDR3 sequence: CASSYGVGTGELFF. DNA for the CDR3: TGTGCCAGCAGTTACGGAGTTGGCACCGGGGAGCTGTTTTTT.

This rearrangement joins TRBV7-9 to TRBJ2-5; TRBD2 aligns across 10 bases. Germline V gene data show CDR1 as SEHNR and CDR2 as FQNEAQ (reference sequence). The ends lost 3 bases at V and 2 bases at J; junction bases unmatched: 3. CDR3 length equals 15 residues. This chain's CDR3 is CASSFGLAEQETQYF. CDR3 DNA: TGTGCCAGCAGCTTCGGACTAGCGGAACAAGAGACCCAGTACTTC.

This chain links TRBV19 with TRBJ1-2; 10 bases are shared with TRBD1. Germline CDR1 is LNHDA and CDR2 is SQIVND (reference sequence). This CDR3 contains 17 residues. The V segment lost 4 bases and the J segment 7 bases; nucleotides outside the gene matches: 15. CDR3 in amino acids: CASSSTGTGVPPGGYTF. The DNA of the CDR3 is TGTGCCAGTAGTAGCACCGGGACAGGGGTCCCTCCGGGTGGCTACACCTTC.

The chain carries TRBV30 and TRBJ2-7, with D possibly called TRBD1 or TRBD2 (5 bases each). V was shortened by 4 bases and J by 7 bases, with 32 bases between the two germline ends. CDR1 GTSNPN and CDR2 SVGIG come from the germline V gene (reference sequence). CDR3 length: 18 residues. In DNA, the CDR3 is TGTGCCTGGACGGGCGATGAGATTGTATGGGGGTCGCCTAGGGAGCAGTACTTC. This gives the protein CAWTGDEIVWGSPREQYF.

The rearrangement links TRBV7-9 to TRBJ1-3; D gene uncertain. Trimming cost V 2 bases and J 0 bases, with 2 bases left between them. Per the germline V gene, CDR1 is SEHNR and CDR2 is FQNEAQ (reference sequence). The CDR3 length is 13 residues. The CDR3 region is CASSLNSGNTIYF. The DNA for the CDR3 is TGTGCCAGCAGCTTAAACTCTGGAAACACCATATATTTT.

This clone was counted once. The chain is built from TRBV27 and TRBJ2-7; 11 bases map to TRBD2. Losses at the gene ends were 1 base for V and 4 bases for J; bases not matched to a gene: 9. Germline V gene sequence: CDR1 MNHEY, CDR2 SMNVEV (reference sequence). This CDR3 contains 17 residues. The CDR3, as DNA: TGTGCCAGCAGTTTATTGGCAATAGCGGGAGGGAGTTACGAGCAGTACTTC. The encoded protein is CASSLLAIAGGSYEQYF.

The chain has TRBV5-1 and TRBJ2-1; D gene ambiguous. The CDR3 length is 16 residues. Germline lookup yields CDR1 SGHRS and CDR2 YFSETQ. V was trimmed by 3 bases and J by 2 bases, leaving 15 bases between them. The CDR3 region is CASSYGVVTPYNEQFF. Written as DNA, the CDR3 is TGCGCCAGCAGCTATGGAGTGGTGACACCCTACAATGAGCAGTTCTTC.

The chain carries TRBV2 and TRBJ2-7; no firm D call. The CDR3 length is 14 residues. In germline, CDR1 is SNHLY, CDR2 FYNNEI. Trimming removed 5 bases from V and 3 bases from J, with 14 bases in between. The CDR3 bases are TGTGCCAGCAGTTCGGTAATTGGGTTCTACGAGCAGTACTTC. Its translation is CASSSVIGFYEQYF.

CDR3 bases: TGTGCCAGCAGTTACCGTAAAGCGGAAGAGCAGTTCTTC. Its translation: CASSYRKAEEQFF. The chain couples TRBV6-6 to TRBJ2-1; the D gene is possibly TRBD2 (5 bases). Germline CDR1 is MNHNY and CDR2 is SVGAGI (reference sequence). The CDR3 covers 13 residues. V lost 2 bases and J 10 bases, leaving 12 bases between the germline ends.

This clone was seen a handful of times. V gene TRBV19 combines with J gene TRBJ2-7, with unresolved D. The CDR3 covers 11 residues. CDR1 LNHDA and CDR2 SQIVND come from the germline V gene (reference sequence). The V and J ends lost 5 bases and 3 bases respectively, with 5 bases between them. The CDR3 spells CASSPGYEQYF. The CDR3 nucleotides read TGTGCCAGTAGTCCCGGCTACGAGCAGTACTTC.

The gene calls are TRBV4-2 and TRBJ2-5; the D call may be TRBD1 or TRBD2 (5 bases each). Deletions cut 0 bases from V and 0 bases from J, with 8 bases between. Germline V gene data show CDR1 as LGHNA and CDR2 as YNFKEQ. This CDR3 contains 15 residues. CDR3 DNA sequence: TGTGCCAGCAGCCAAGAGTGGGGGTACCAAGAGACCCAGTACTTC. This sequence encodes CASSQEWGYQETQYF.